The 4 T cell receptor beta chains below come from one sample, sequenced in a study of cytomegalovirus exposure and HLA in healthy donors (dated by TCRdb to 2016 to 2017). The library was produced with the immunoSEQ multiplex PCR assay. A mixture of 60 forward primers for TCR Vbeta segments and 13 reverse primers for TCR Jbeta segments was used in the multiplex PCR. Held by TCRdb, this immuneACCESS table contains in-frame sequences only and omits some clones. Under half of the omission traces to an unresolved V gene where checked; the cause of the rest is unknown. The sample table lists 150,000 to 200,000 clones, over 75% of them with a count of one. Of the sample, roughly 2% is held by the ten largest clones. Sequencing was performed on PBMCs. These receptors all come from a human donor in good health.

J is TRBJ1-4 and V is TRBV6-5; D is unresolved. CDR1 is MNHEY and CDR2 is SVGAGI in the germline V gene. This CDR3 contains 15 residues. V was shortened by 3 bases and J by 0 bases, with 8 bases between the two germline ends. The DNA of the CDR3 is TGTGCCAGCAGTTATATTACAGCAACTAATGAAAAACTGTTTTTT. Translated: CASSYITATNEKLFF.

J is TRBJ1-4 and V is TRBV7-6, with unresolved D. Germline-derived CDR1 and CDR2 are SGHVS and FNYEAQ. The CDR3 is 17 amino acids. V was clipped by 2 bases and J by 0 bases, with 13 bases between them. The CDR3 region has the DNA TGTGCCAGCAGCTTATTTAACAGAGAATCAACTAATGAAAAACTGTTTTTT. Residues: CASSLFNRESTNEKLFF.

This clone showed up just a few times. The CDR3 region is CASSEVGFYGYTF. The CDR3 DNA reads TGTGCCAGCAGTGAAGTCGGGTTCTATGGCTACACCTTC. The genes are TRBV2 and TRBJ1-2; D gene ambiguous. This CDR3 has 13 amino acids. The V end lost 1 base, the J end lost 4 bases, and 7 bases lay between the germline ends. Germline CDR1 SNHLY, CDR2 FYNNEI.

CDR3 coding DNA: TGCAGTGCTAGTGCGGGGGCGAGGGCTTTCTTT. Its protein is CSASAGARAFF. The J gene is TRBJ1-1, the V gene TRBV20-1; the D gene is possibly TRBD1 (6 bases). Per the germline V gene, CDR1 is DFQATT and CDR2 is SNEGSKA (reference sequence). Trimming stripped 3 bases from V and 11 bases from J, with 13 bases between. The CDR3 totals 11 residues.